This T cell receptor (beta chain) was profiled in a study of blood T cell repertoires in COVID-19. About the study: From the United States, Italy and Spain came samples of acute and convalescent COVID-19.

Germline-derived CDR1 and CDR2 are MNHEY and SVGAGI. This CDR3 has 11 residues. V lost 2 bases to trimming and J lost 6 bases, with 5 bases between them. Sequencing was performed with immunoSEQ multiplex PCR; in TCRdb, only in-frame clones are kept and a portion is missing. The sample includes about 130,000 clones, about 85% of them seen just once. This receptor was obtained from an older woman with COVID-19, enrolled during active disease. The chain uses TRBV6-5 and TRBJ2-7, with D perhaps TRBD1 (5 bases). Sequencing input: peripheral blood. CDR3 coding DNA: TGTGCCAGCAGTTACCAGGGCGAGCAGTACTTC. It codes for CASSYQGEQYF.